A selection of T cell receptor beta chains follows, all from one sample in a study of early T cells in non-severe SARS-CoV-2 infection. TCRdb reanalysed the 5' RACE reads using MiXCR and keeps one entry per CDR3 protein. The sample shows tens of thousands of distinct CDR3 sequences, about 12% of them seen only once. Material: whole blood, obtained at baseline. All receptors come from an adult who was a healthcare worker with PCR-confirmed SARS-CoV-2 infection or an uninfected control (not recorded which). Both conserved end residues are part of each CDR3. Each record gives: D gene, V gene, clone size, J gene, CDR3 protein, CDR3 DNA. The D gene is left open where the match is weak. Clone size appears in some rows only: once, few, many, or a class for an expanded clone.

TRBD2	TRBV27	few	TRBJ2-5	CASSSQRDGKETQYF	TGTGCCAGCAGTTCCCAGCGGGACGGAAAGGAGACCCAGTACTTC
TRBD2	TRBV5-1	NA	TRBJ2-1	CASSLAVAGINEQFF	TGCGCCAGCAGCTTGGCCGTAGCGGGGATCAATGAGCAGTTCTTC
TRBD1	TRBV19	few	TRBJ2-1	CATDPGQGANYNEQFF	TGTGCCACTGATCCGGGACAGGGGGCGAATTACAATGAGCAGTTCTTC
NA	TRBV19	many	TRBJ2-1	CASSMGVTSYNEQFF	TGTGCCAGTAGTATGGGAGTAACCTCCTACAATGAGCAGTTCTTC
NA	TRBV12-3/TRBV12-4	many	TRBJ1-3	CASSFARNTIYF	TGTGCCAGCAGTTTCGCTAGAAACACCATATATTTT
TRBD2	TRBV20-1	few	TRBJ2-1	CSARDPGTSGSSYNEQFF	TGCAGTGCTAGAGATCCCGGGACTAGCGGGAGCTCCTACAATGAGCAGTTCTTC
TRBD2	TRBV27	many	TRBJ2-1	CARAGPRTSGFSYNEQFF	TGTGCCAGGGCGGGACCCCGGACTAGCGGGTTCTCCTACAATGAGCAGTTCTTC
NA	TRBV7-8	many	TRBJ2-3	CASSSRGGPNTDTQYF	TGTGCCAGCAGCTCCCGGGGCGGGCCCAACACAGATACGCAGTATTTT
TRBD1	TRBV28	few	TRBJ1-5	CASSPSQGAIQPQHF	TGTGCCAGCAGCCCCTCCCAGGGGGCGATTCAGCCCCAGCATTTT
NA	TRBV19	few	TRBJ2-3	CASSPTGPGPDTQYF	TGTGCCAGTAGTCCCACGGGACCGGGGCCAGATACGCAGTATTTT
NA	TRBV19	many	TRBJ1-2	CASSMGRVYGYTF	TGTGCCAGTAGTATGGGCAGGGTTTATGGCTACACCTTC
TRBD2	TRBV6-4	many	TRBJ2-3	CASSAVAGDAADTQYF	TGTGCCAGCAGTGCGGTAGCGGGGGATGCGGCAGATACGCAGTATTTT
NA	TRBV12-3/TRBV12-4	NA	TRBJ2-1	CASSFSGPEQFF	TGTGCCAGCAGTTTTAGCGGACCAGAGCAGTTCTTC
TRBD1	TRBV13	NA	TRBJ2-7	CASSPGQGSSEQYF	TGTGCCAGCAGCCCGGGACAGGGATCGTCCGAGCAGTACTTC
NA	TRBV20-1	once	TRBJ2-2	CSAIGDLNTGELFF	TGCAGTGCCATAGGCGATTTGAACACCGGGGAGCTGTTTTTT
NA	TRBV11-2	NA	TRBJ2-3	CASSSPAGKGTQYF	TGTGCCAGCAGCTCCCCAGCGGGCAAGGGTACGCAGTATTTT
TRBD2	TRBV4-1	NA	TRBJ2-1	CASSLQGPSGRGSYNEQFF	TGCGCCAGCAGCCTACAAGGACCGAGCGGGAGGGGATCCTACAATGAGCAGTTCTTC
NA	TRBV27	NA	TRBJ2-2	CASSLSLGTNTGELFF	TGTGCCAGCAGCCTTAGCTTAGGCACGAACACCGGGGAGCTGTTTTTT
TRBD2	TRBV4-3	many	TRBJ2-1	CASSQDRPAGGRNEQFF	TGCGCCAGCAGCCAAGATAGGCCAGCGGGAGGTCGGAATGAGCAGTTCTTC
TRBD1	TRBV28	NA	TRBJ1-5	CASSWTGGVQPQHF	TGTGCCAGCAGCTGGACAGGGGGCGTTCAGCCCCAGCATTTT
NA	TRBV6-2/TRBV6-3	NA	TRBJ2-1	CASSSDTTNEQFF	TGTGCCAGCAGCTCGGACACAACCAATGAGCAGTTCTTC
TRBD2	TRBV6-2/TRBV6-3	few	TRBJ2-4	CASSPDYSGGLAKNIQYF	TGTGCCAGCAGCCCCGACTATAGCGGGGGGCTAGCCAAAAACATTCAGTACTTC
NA	TRBV4-2	NA	TRBJ1-3	CASSQERYSGNTIYF	TGTGCCAGCAGCCAAGAGAGGTATTCTGGAAACACCATATATTTT
NA	TRBV11-2	many	TRBJ1-1	CASSSNRGITEAFF	TGTGCCAGCAGCTCAAACCGGGGGATCACTGAAGCTTTCTTT
TRBD2	TRBV11-2	many	TRBJ2-7	CASSWIVRTSGRYPSSYEQYF	TGTGCCAGCAGCTGGATAGTCCGGACTAGCGGGAGGTATCCCAGCTCCTACGAGCAGTACTTC
TRBD1	TRBV4-1	NA	TRBJ2-1	CASSHPGTGTGNEQFF	TGCGCCAGCAGCCACCCAGGGACAGGGACCGGAAATGAGCAGTTCTTC
NA	TRBV10-1	NA	TRBJ2-7	CASLTPGQPYEQYF	TGCGCCAGCTTAACCCCAGGACAGCCCTACGAGCAGTACTTC
TRBD1	TRBV11-2	few	TRBJ2-2	CASSPGQGRTGELFF	TGTGCCAGCAGCCCAGGACAGGGCCGCACCGGGGAGCTGTTTTTT
NA	TRBV11-2	few	TRBJ2-7	CASSLGSRGANINYEQYF	TGTGCCAGCAGCCTGGGCTCTCGGGGCGCGAACATCAACTACGAGCAGTACTTC
TRBD2	TRBV29-1	NA	TRBJ2-7	CSVVGLAGSEQYF	TGCAGCGTGGTGGGGCTAGCGGGAAGCGAGCAGTACTTC
TRBD1	TRBV28	NA	TRBJ2-7	CASSFGDRAYEQYF	TGTGCCAGCAGTTTCGGGGACAGAGCCTACGAGCAGTACTTC
NA	TRBV6-2/TRBV6-3	once	TRBJ1-5	CASRDGGVYSNQPQHF	TGTGCCAGCAGAGATGGGGGGGTATATAGCAATCAGCCCCAGCATTTT
NA	TRBV6-1	few	TRBJ1-5	CASSVLNQPQHF	TGTGCCAGCAGTGTACTGAATCAGCCCCAGCATTTT
TRBD1	TRBV7-2	NA	TRBJ1-1	CASSPGTGGNLGAFF	TGTGCCAGCAGCCCAGGGACAGGGGGGAACTTAGGAGCTTTCTTT
TRBD1	TRBV12-5	many	TRBJ2-7	CASSRDRSYEQYF	TGTGCTAGCTCCAGGGACAGATCCTACGAGCAGTACTTC
NA	TRBV6-5	NA	TRBJ1-4	CASSHHGARVEKLFF	TGTGCCAGCAGTCACCACGGGGCGCGTGTGGAAAAACTGTTTTTT
NA	TRBV18	few	TRBJ1-4	CASSAGRDNEKLFF	TGTGCCAGCTCCGCGGGACGGGATAATGAAAAACTGTTTTTT